These 18 T cell receptor beta chains were all obtained from the same sample, sequenced in a study of cytomegalovirus exposure and HLA in healthy donors. The assay was immunoSEQ multiplex PCR, and TCRdb's table has in-frame clones only and misses some. The sample carries some 170,000 clones, approximately 89% recorded once. Sample: PBMCs. These TCRs come from a man aged 18 to 29 in good health and CMV-seropositive.

This clone occurred once. V and J are TRBV2 and TRBJ1-1; D remains ambiguous. Deletions cut 1 base from V and 0 bases from J, with 6 bases between. Germline assignment: CDR1 SNHLY and CDR2 FYNNEI. The CDR3 contains 14 residues. CDR3 residues: CASSEDSMNTEAFF. DNA of the CDR3: TGTGCCAGCAGTGAAGACAGTATGAACACTGAAGCTTTCTTT.

This clone occurred once. The chain joins TRBV5-8 to TRBJ2-3; weak D call: TRBD1 (5 bases). V was cut by 3 bases and J by 0 bases, with 11 bases left in between. The CDR3 loop spans 15 amino acids. CDR1 and CDR2 from the germline V gene are SGHTS and YDEGEE. This CDR3 reads CASSSGQGSTDTQYF. The CDR3 coding sequence is TGTGCCAGCAGCTCCGGCCAGGGCAGCACAGATACGCAGTATTTT.

This clone appeared a single time. This sequence joins TRBV9 and TRBJ1-5; TRBD1 matches at 9 bases. V shed 2 bases, J shed 3 bases, and the junction held 3 bases outside the gene matches. This CDR3 has 15 amino acids. Germline V gives CDR1 SGDLS, CDR2 YYNGEE. The DNA for the CDR3 is TGTGCCAGCAGCGTCGGACAGGGGCTCAATCAGCCCCAGCATTTT. Translation: CASSVGQGLNQPQHF.

The chain combines TRBV7-2 with TRBJ2-1, with a weak D call TRBD2 (5 bases). The germline V gene encodes CDR1 SGHTA and CDR2 FQGNSA. The CDR3 length is 12 residues. Trimming took off 5 bases at V and 7 bases at J, with 9 bases between the two ends. The CDR3 here is CASSRSGNEQFF. As DNA, the CDR3 is TGTGCCAGCAGCCGAAGCGGAAATGAGCAGTTCTTC.

The V and J genes are TRBV9 and TRBJ2-1; 9 bases are shared with TRBD1. CDR1 is SGDLS, CDR2 YYNGEE, per germline. With V trimmed by 4 bases and J by 8 bases, 10 bases remained unmatched. CDR3 size: 15 residues. DNA for the CDR3: TGTGCCAGCAGCTCGTGGGGACAGGGTAGTGATGAGCAGTTCTTC. It translates to CASSSWGQGSDEQFF.

This rearrangement joins TRBV28 to TRBJ2-1, with 8 nucleotides matching TRBD2. The CDR3 is made up of 16 amino acids. Germline loops: CDR1 MDHEN, CDR2 SYDVKM. After removal of 5 bases from V and 6 bases from J, the junction contained 12 bases not matched to a gene. The CDR3 region is CASSQGAGASANEQFF. CDR3 DNA sequence: TGTGCCAGCAGTCAAGGAGCGGGAGCGAGCGCCAATGAGCAGTTCTTC.

This clone was detected once. The J gene is TRBJ1-2, the V gene TRBV29-1; 9 nucleotides align to TRBD1. The CDR3 contains 16 residues. The junction had 9 bases not matched to a gene; V was cut back by 4 bases and J by 0 bases. CDR1 and CDR2 (germline): SQVTM, ANQGSEA. In nucleotides, the CDR3 is TGCAGCGTTGCTGGGGGACAGGGAATGGCTAACTATGGCTACACCTTC. Amino acid sequence: CSVAGGQGMANYGYTF.

The chain has TRBV4-2 and TRBJ2-7; 7 bases line up with TRBD1. The CDR3 is 15 amino acids. Germline V lookup: CDR1 LGHNA, CDR2 YNFKEQ. The ends lost 4 bases at V and 2 bases at J; junction bases unmatched: 8. DNA of the CDR3: TGTGCCAGCAGCCGCTTCCGGGACAGCCCCTACGAGCAGTACTTC. Protein: CASSRFRDSPYEQYF.

Concerning this clone itself: Mismatch with germline at one junction end may stem from a read error. CDR3 sequence reads: CKWGGLSYNEQFF. In DNA form, the CDR3 reads TGCAAATGGGGGGGCCTCTCCTACAATGAGCAGTTCTTC. V gene TRBV6-5 combines with J gene TRBJ2-1, with a weak D call TRBD2 (7 bases). Germline CDR1 reads MNHEY; CDR2 reads SVGAGI. The CDR3 is 13 residues long.

This clone has only one observation. The chain couples TRBV14 to TRBJ1-4, with D possibly TRBD1 on 6 matching bases. This CDR3 is 17 amino acids long. Germline values: CDR1 SGHDN, CDR2 FVKESK. V was clipped by 3 bases and J by 7 bases, with 21 bases between them. CDR3 sequence reads: CASSHIKQGHSFEKLFF. The CDR3 DNA follows: TGTGCCAGCAGCCATATAAAGCAGGGACACTCGTTTGAAAAACTGTTTTTT.

The chain uses TRBV6-4 and TRBJ1-2, with a possible D match to TRBD1 (6 bases). The CDR3 covers 15 residues. The germline V and J ends were trimmed by 4 bases and 8 bases, with 20 bases remaining between them. Germline assignment: CDR1 MRHNA and CDR2 SNTAGT. CDR3 sequence (DNA): TGTGCCAGCAGTGCCGAAATTTCCTCAGGGGAAGGCTACACCTTC. Translating it yields CASSAEISSGEGYTF.

The J gene is TRBJ1-1, the V gene TRBV4-1, with D uncertain. The CDR3 consists of 15 residues. The V gene's germline CDR1 is MGHRA and CDR2 YSYEKL. The germline V and J ends were trimmed by 0 bases and 0 bases, with 8 bases remaining between them. CDR3 residues: CASSQDRALNTEAFF. In DNA, the CDR3 is TGCGCCAGCAGCCAAGATCGAGCCCTGAACACTGAAGCTTTCTTT.

Of note for this clone: One junction end disagrees with the germline gene, perhaps due to a read error. V usage is TRBV7-7 and J usage is TRBJ2-5; 8 nucleotides align to TRBD2. This CDR3 has 14 amino acids. Per germline, CDR1 SSHAT and CDR2 FNYEAQ (reference sequence). The CDR3, as DNA: TGTGCTAGCAGCACGGGACTAGTTAGTGAGACCCAGTACTTC. This sequence encodes CASSTGLVSETQYF.

V is TRBV28 and J is TRBJ1-2; no definite D call. Between the trimmed V and J ends, which lost 6 bases and 4 bases, there was a span of 12 bases. The germline V gene has CDR1 MDHEN and CDR2 SYDVKM. The CDR3 runs to 13 residues. This CDR3 reads CASSLRAGYGYTF. The CDR3 DNA follows: TGTGCCAGCAGCCTACGGGCGGGCTATGGCTACACCTTC.

This chain uses TRBV5-1 with TRBJ1-1, with D maybe TRBD1 (6 bases). This CDR3 has 19 amino acids. The germline CDR1 and CDR2 sequences are SGHRS and YFSETQ. V lost 0 bases to trimming and J lost 3 bases, with 24 bases between them. CDR3: CASSLAGAGVGLGDTEAFF. CDR3 bases: TGCGCCAGCAGCTTGGCCGGGGCAGGGGTCGGGCTGGGGGACACTGAAGCTTTCTTT. The complete variable domain, with remaining parts taken from reference TRBV5-1 and TRBJ1-1, reads KAGVTQTPRYLIKTRGQQVTLSCSPISGHRSVSWYQQTPGQGLQFLFEYFSETQRNKGNFPGRFSGRQFSNSRSEMNVSTLELGDSALYLCASSLAGAGVGLGDTEAFFGQGTRLTVV.

This sequence joins TRBV4-1 and TRBJ2-1; 11 nucleotides line up with TRBD2. Germline-derived CDR1 and CDR2 are MGHRA and YSYEKL. V shed 0 bases, J shed 6 bases, and the junction held 10 bases outside the gene matches. The CDR3 runs to 18 residues. This CDR3 is CASSQDTRRLAGFNEQFF. DNA for the CDR3: TGCGCCAGCAGCCAAGATACCCGCCGACTAGCGGGGTTCAATGAGCAGTTCTTC.

This sequence joins TRBV7-2 and TRBJ2-1; TRBD2 matches at 7 bases. Germline V gene data show CDR1 as SGHTA and CDR2 as FQGNSA. The CDR3 length is 14 residues. V was pared by 3 bases and J by 7 bases, with 6 bases of the junction left unmatched. Here the CDR3 reads CASSLGWGGNEQFF. In DNA form, the CDR3 reads TGTGCCAGCAGCTTGGGATGGGGGGGGAATGAGCAGTTCTTC.

The rearrangement uses TRBV9 and TRBJ1-1; 7 positions agree with TRBD1. Germline values: CDR1 SGDLS, CDR2 YYNGEE. Trimming at V came to 0 bases and at J to 2 bases, leaving 4 bases not matched to a gene. The CDR3 consists of 15 residues. CDR3 in DNA: TGTGCCAGCAGCGTAGTGGGGACAGTTAACACTGAAGCTTTCTTT. Encoded protein: CASSVVGTVNTEAFF.